Listed here is a single T cell receptor (beta chain). The CDR3 is 12 residues long. V lost 4 bases to trimming and J lost 10 bases; unmatched junction nucleotides: 4. Authors' methods: Reference gene primer amplification gave nucleated cell count estimates. Sequencing used immunoSEQ multiplex PCR; TCRdb keeps in-frame clones, though not all of them. The D gene and trimming were derived from the DNA, and the V and J assignments and clone size from that table. The sample carries some 80,000 clones, roughly 84% recorded once. The sample belongs to a study of blood T cell repertoires in COVID-19. About the research overall: The United States, Italy and Spain supplied acute and convalescent COVID-19 samples. Sample material is recorded as cDNA or gDNA derived from T cells, B-cell-depleted T cells, or PBMCs.

The TCR sequence derives from a man between 50 and 59 years old with acute or convalescent COVID-19. The chain has TRBV12-3 or TRBV12-4 and TRBJ2-1; 7 positions match TRBD2. Sequenced input: peripheral blood. The chain's CDR3 is CASSSSGTEQFF. The CDR3 DNA reads as TGTGCCAGCAGTTCTAGCGGCACGGAGCAGTTCTTC.